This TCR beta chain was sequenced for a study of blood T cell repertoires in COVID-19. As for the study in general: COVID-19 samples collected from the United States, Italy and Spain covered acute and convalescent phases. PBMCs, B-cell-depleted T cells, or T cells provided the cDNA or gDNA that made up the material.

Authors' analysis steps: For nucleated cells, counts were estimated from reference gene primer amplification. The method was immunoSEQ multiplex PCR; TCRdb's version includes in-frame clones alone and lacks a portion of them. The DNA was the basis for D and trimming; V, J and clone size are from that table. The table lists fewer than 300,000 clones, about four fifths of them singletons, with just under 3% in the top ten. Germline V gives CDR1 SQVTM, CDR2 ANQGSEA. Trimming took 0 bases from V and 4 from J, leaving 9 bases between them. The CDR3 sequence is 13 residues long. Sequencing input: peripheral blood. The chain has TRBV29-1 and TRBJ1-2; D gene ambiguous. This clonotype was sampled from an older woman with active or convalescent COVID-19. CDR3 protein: CSVEDFGVYGYTF. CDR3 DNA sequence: TGCAGCGTTGAAGATTTCGGGGTCTATGGCTACACCTTC.